This T cell receptor beta chain came from a study of T cells in Graves' hyperthyroidism and ophthalmopathy. Overall study findings and caveats: Blood also carried most thyroid clonotypes expanded above 0.001.

This clonotype was recorded at least ten times. What it binds is unknown. The CDR3 loop spans 15 amino acids. Germline CDR1 SGHAT, CDR2 FQDESV (reference sequence). Trimming removed 5 bases from V and 1 base from J; junction bases left unmatched: 3. Ophthalmopathy in the patients scored at least 3 on Clinical Activity Score and at least 4 on NOSPECS grade, lasting under 3 months. It was approximately 9.7 ml of fresh peripheral blood that supplied the PBMCs. The CDR3 regions of TCR beta were amplified from RNA transcripts. The study used the HTBI primer set for a first-round RT-PCR of the TCR CDR3. TCRdb redid the calling of the multiplex PCR reads with MiXCR, one entry per CDR3 protein. Of roughly 520,000 distinct CDR3 sequences detected, approximately 24% appear once; the ten largest clones hold about 11%.

This TCR was sampled from a woman aged 30 to 39 with Graves' ophthalmopathy. This chain connects TRBV11-1 to TRBJ2-5; the match to TRBD2 covers 11 bases. Sequences were obtained from blood. The CDR3: CASSPGTSGQETQYF. CDR3 sequence (DNA): TGTGCCAGCAGCCCAGGGACTAGCGGCCAAGAGACCCAGTACTTC.